These 23 T cell receptor beta chains were all obtained from the same sample, sequenced in a study of T cell responses to AZD1222 COVID-19 vaccine. Sequenced by immunoSEQ multiplex PCR; TCRdb stores in-frame clones only, minus some. The sample consists of 150,000 or so clones, less than 95% of them appearing once. The sample in question was peripheral blood, obtained 28 days after the second AZD1222 dose. The receptors were gathered from an adult who received the AZD1222 COVID-19 vaccine.

This sequence joins TRBV28 and TRBJ2-5; the D gene is possibly TRBD1 (6 bases). Germline CDR1 MDHEN, CDR2 SYDVKM. V was clipped by 5 bases and J by 4 bases, with 14 bases between them. The CDR3 has 14 amino acids. In DNA form, the CDR3 reads TGTGCCAGCAGTAACCCGACAGGCGCAGAGACCCAGTACTTC. Amino acid sequence: CASSNPTGAETQYF.

The rearrangement uses TRBV7-9 and TRBJ2-3; TRBD2 aligns across 13 bases. CDR1 SEHNR and CDR2 FQNEAQ come from the germline V gene (reference sequence). CDR3 length: 16 residues. V shed 5 bases and J 5 bases; nucleotides not matched to a gene: 7. The CDR3 coding sequence is TGTGCCAGCAGCCAGGGACTAGCGGGGCCAATAGATACGCAGTATTTT. This translates into CASSQGLAGPIDTQYF.

The genes are TRBV18 and TRBJ1-3; D not resolved. V shed 3 bases and J shed 2 bases, with 2 bases lying between them. Germline V CDR1 and CDR2: KGHSH, LQKENI. The CDR3 runs 12 residues. The CDR3 nucleotides read TGTGCCAGCTCACCCCCTGGAAACACCATATATTTT. Its protein product is CASSPPGNTIYF.

This rearrangement joins TRBV3-1 (or the pseudogene TRBV3-2) to TRBJ2-7; no firm D call. The V and J ends lost 0 bases and 0 bases respectively, with 3 bases between them. CDR1 and CDR2 from the germline V gene are LGHDT and YNNKEL (reference sequence). The CDR3 consists of 13 residues. The CDR3 loop is CASSQDHSYEQYF. For the CDR3, the DNA is TGTGCCAGCAGCCAAGACCACTCCTACGAGCAGTACTTC.

The rearrangement links TRBV5-1 to TRBJ1-6, with 7 bases fitting TRBD1. V lost 4 bases and J lost 9; bases outside the gene matches: 13. CDR3 length: 16 residues. The V gene's germline CDR1 is SGHRS and CDR2 YFSETQ. CDR3 residues: CASSRSPTGFGSPLHF. CDR3 in DNA: TGCGCCAGCAGCCGGTCACCGACAGGGTTCGGTTCACCCCTCCACTTT.

CDR3 protein: CASSQGEGGLGETQYF. CDR3 in DNA: TGTGCCAGCAGCCAAGGCGAGGGGGGCCTGGGGGAGACCCAGTACTTC. The V gene is TRBV4-2, the J gene TRBJ2-5; D possibly matches TRBD1 or TRBD2 (6 bases each). The CDR3 loop spans 16 amino acids. V lost 1 base and J lost 5, with 17 bases in between. Germline V gene sequence: CDR1 LGHNA, CDR2 YNFKEQ.

V gene TRBV19 combines with J gene TRBJ1-5; 8 bases fit TRBD1. Germline lookup yields CDR1 LNHDA and CDR2 SQIVND (reference sequence). With V trimmed by 1 base and J by 3 bases, 5 bases remained unmatched. The length of the CDR3 is 16 residues. In nucleotides, the CDR3 is TGTGCCAGTAGTATAGTCCAGGGGGCCAACAATCAGCCCCAGCATTTT. Its translation: CASSIVQGANNQPQHF.

The V call is TRBV18, the J call TRBJ2-7; D not certain. Germline V CDR1 and CDR2: KGHSH, LQKENI. Trimming took 6 bases from V and 3 from J, leaving 12 bases between them. The CDR3 sequence is 13 residues long. DNA of the CDR3: TGTGCCAGCTCGCTAATAAAGGGCTACGAGCAGTACTTC. It yields the protein CASSLIKGYEQYF.

This rearrangement joins TRBV6-1 to TRBJ1-2; D unresolved. The germline V gene encodes CDR1 MNHNS and CDR2 SASEGT. The length of the CDR3 is 12 residues. The V end lost 3 bases, the J end lost 4 bases, and 6 bases lay between the germline ends. This CDR3 is CASSDLSYGYTF. As DNA, the CDR3 is TGTGCCAGCAGTGACCTCAGCTATGGCTACACCTTC.

The rearrangement links TRBV5-1 to TRBJ2-5; D is perhaps TRBD1 (6 bases). This CDR3 comprises 14 residues. CDR1 is SGHRS, CDR2 YFSETQ, per germline. V was pared by 2 bases and J by 3 bases, with 11 bases between. CDR3 nucleotide sequence: TGCGCCAGCAGCTTTACAGGGTCAGAAGAGACCCAGTACTTC. Its protein product is CASSFTGSEETQYF.

The rearrangement joins TRBV12-5 to TRBJ2-1; 11 positions agree with TRBD1. J was trimmed by 4 bases and V by 1 base; bases with no gene match: 6. CDR3 length: 17 residues. Germline V gene data show CDR1 as LGHNT and CDR2 as FRNRAP. CDR3 sequence reads: CASGLASGTGGYNEQFF. The CDR3 DNA is TGTGCTAGTGGTTTGGCATCCGGGACAGGGGGTTACAATGAGCAGTTCTTC.

The J gene is TRBJ1-4, the V gene TRBV6-5, with D perhaps matching TRBD1 (6 bases). V lost 0 bases and J 5 bases, leaving 13 bases between the germline ends. Per the germline V gene, CDR1 is MNHEY and CDR2 is SVGAGI. The CDR3 runs 16 residues. For the CDR3, the DNA is TGTGCCAGCAGTTACTCGGGTCGGAGGGGGAATGAAAAACTGTTTTTT. Its translation is CASSYSGRRGNEKLFF.

The genes are TRBV30 and TRBJ1-6, with 9 bases that match TRBD1. V lost 1 base, J lost 10 bases, and 8 bases stayed unmatched. The CDR3 has 15 residues. CDR1 is GTSNPN, CDR2 SVGIG, per germline (reference sequence). CDR3 amino acids: CAWSAAGQGRSPLHF. The CDR3 region has the DNA TGTGCCTGGAGTGCGGCGGGACAGGGACGATCACCCCTCCACTTT.

This chain uses TRBV18 with TRBJ1-5; D is undetermined. Germline V gives CDR1 KGHSH, CDR2 LQKENI. The CDR3 totals 16 residues. Trimming pared 2 bases from V and 1 base from J, leaving 12 bases between. The chain's CDR3 is CASSPGREGSNQPQHF. As DNA, the CDR3 is TGTGCCAGCTCACCAGGCCGGGAAGGGAGCAATCAGCCCCAGCATTTT.

The genes are TRBV30 and TRBJ1-2; D is possibly TRBD1 (5 bases). The CDR3 has 12 residues. The V and J ends lost 1 base and 8 bases respectively, with 11 bases between them. Germline loops: CDR1 GTSNPN, CDR2 SVGIG (reference sequence). The CDR3 here is CAWSAGPGGYTF. CDR3 DNA: TGTGCCTGGAGTGCGGGACCAGGGGGCTACACCTTC.

This chain uses TRBV7-9 with TRBJ1-5; possibly TRBD1 for D (5 bases). The V end was cut by 5 bases, the J end by 7 bases, with 15 bases between. The CDR3 sequence is 14 residues long. Germline CDR1 is SEHNR and CDR2 is FQNEAQ (reference sequence). The DNA for the CDR3 is TGTGCCAGCAGCCCGTGGACGGCAGGGCAGCCCCAGCATTTT. Translated, it gives CASSPWTAGQPQHF.

The V call is TRBV2, the J call TRBJ2-1; D possibly corresponds to TRBD1 (6 bases). Deletions cut 6 bases from V and 1 base from J, with 13 bases between. The CDR3 runs 15 residues. The germline V gene has CDR1 SNHLY and CDR2 FYNNEI. CDR3 sequence (DNA): TGTGCCAGCAGGGGGGAACAGGGATCCTACAATGAGCAGTTCTTC. It yields the protein CASRGEQGSYNEQFF.

The V and J genes are TRBV21-1 and TRBJ1-6. TRBV21-1 is a pseudogene. There are 17 residues in the CDR3. The CDR3 region has the DNA TGTGCCAGCAGCAAAGCGCTCAAGATCCTAGATAATTCACCCCTCCACTTT. It encodes CASSKALKILDNSPLHF.

The rearrangement links TRBV19 to TRBJ1-2, with D uncertain. The CDR3 has 13 amino acids. CDR1 is LNHDA and CDR2 is SQIVND in the germline V gene (reference sequence). With 3 bases removed from V and 4 bases from J, the gap between germline ends came to 9 bases. CDR3 protein: CASSIQDGYGYTF. CDR3 sequence (DNA): TGTGCCAGTAGTATCCAGGATGGCTATGGCTACACCTTC. Variable domain in full (rest from reference TRBV19 and TRBJ1-2): DGGITQSPKYLFRKEGQNVTLSCEQNLNHDAMYWYRQDPGQGLRLIYYSQIVNDFQKGDIAEGYSVSREKKESFPLTVTSAQKNPTAFYLCASSIQDGYGYTFGSGTRLTVV.

The V and J genes are TRBV27 and TRBJ1-2, with TRBD1 as a possible D gene (6 bases). The germline V and J ends were trimmed by 2 bases and 5 bases, with 9 bases remaining between them. CDR3 length equals 13 residues. Germline values: CDR1 MNHEY, CDR2 SMNVEV (reference sequence). This CDR3 reads CASSLKGEYGYTF. DNA for the CDR3: TGTGCCAGCAGTTTAAAGGGGGAATATGGCTACACCTTC.

This clone was seen a few times. In the same sample, other DNA sequences code for this CDR3. This rearrangement joins TRBV28 to TRBJ1-5; D gene ambiguous. This CDR3 region has 11 residues. Germline values: CDR1 MDHEN, CDR2 SYDVKM. V lost 3 bases and J 6 bases, leaving 3 bases between the germline ends. CDR3 protein: CASSLGQPQHF. CDR3 nucleotide sequence: TGTGCCAGCAGTTTGGGTCAGCCCCAGCATTTT.

This chain uses TRBV5-5 with TRBJ2-1, with no clear D. Trimming shortened V by 2 bases and J by 5 bases, and 8 bases separated the two germline ends. In germline, CDR1 is SGHKS, CDR2 YYEKEE (reference sequence). There are 13 residues in the CDR3. The CDR3 loop is CASSLSADNEQFF. The CDR3 nucleotides are TGTGCCAGCAGCTTAAGCGCGGACAATGAGCAGTTCTTC.

As concerns this clone: With a much larger clone just one base away, this may be a read error. The chain has TRBV6-1 and TRBJ1-5; weak D call: TRBD1 (5 bases). Germline V gene data show CDR1 as MNHNS and CDR2 as SASEGT. CDR3 length equals 14 residues. The V gene lost 3 bases and the J gene lost 2 bases, with 8 bases spanning the gap. The CDR3 sequence: CASSDREGNQPQHF. The DNA of the CDR3 is TGTGCCAGCAGTGACAGGGAGGGCAATCAGCCCCAGCATTTT.